One TCR beta chain is described in this entry. Its antigen is still unknown. This entry comes from a study of T cell responses to AZD1222 COVID-19 vaccine. The overall study: Timing groups of about 4 and about 12 weeks for second doses were pooled. Study conclusions and caveats: It was only 6 or 7 AZD1222 recipients who were seropositive at baseline. Spike-specific TCR breadth and depth were elevated following two AZD1222 doses. Most donors were white British and more were female, and clonal diversity was possibly underestimated.

CDR1 SGHAT and CDR2 FQNNGV come from the germline V gene. The ends lost 1 base at V and 5 bases at J; junction bases unmatched: 3. The CDR3 has 15 amino acids. Clones were read by immunoSEQ multiplex PCR, and TCRdb kept only the in-frame ones, dropping some. The table includes about 110,000 clones, roughly 87% detected once. The V call is TRBV11-2, the J call TRBJ2-1, with 9 bases matching TRBD2. The receptor was isolated from an adult in good health. The input for sequencing was peripheral blood, taken on day 0 of AZD1222 vaccination. CDR3 bases: TGTGCCAGCAGCTTAGGCGGGGGGGCTAACAATGAGCAGTTCTTC. Translating gives CASSLGGGANNEQFF.